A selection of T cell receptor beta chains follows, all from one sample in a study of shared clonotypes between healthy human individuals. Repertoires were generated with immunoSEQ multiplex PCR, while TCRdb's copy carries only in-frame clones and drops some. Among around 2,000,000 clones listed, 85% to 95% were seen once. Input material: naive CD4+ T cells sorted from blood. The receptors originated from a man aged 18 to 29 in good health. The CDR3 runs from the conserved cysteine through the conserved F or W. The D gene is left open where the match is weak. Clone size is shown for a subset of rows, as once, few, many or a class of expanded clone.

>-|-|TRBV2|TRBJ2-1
CASMLNNEQFF
TGTGCCAGCATGTTGAACAATGAGCAGTTCTTC
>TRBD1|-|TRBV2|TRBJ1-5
CASSGGGTGNNQPQHF
TGTGCCAGCAGTGGAGGCGGGACAGGGAACAATCAGCCCCAGCATTTT
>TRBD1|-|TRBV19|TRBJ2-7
CASSIAPGTGGYEQYF
TGTGCCAGTAGTATAGCTCCCGGGACAGGGGGGTACGAGCAGTACTTC
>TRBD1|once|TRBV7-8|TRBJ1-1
CASRSRTGGTEAFF
TGTGCCAGCAGATCCCGGACAGGGGGGACTGAAGCTTTCTTT
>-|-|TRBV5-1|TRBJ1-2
CASSRADYGYTF
TGCGCCAGCAGCCGTGCAGACTATGGCTACACCTTC
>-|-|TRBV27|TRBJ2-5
CASSSGNKETQYF
TGTGCCAGCTCCTCGGGAAACAAAGAGACCCAGTACTTC
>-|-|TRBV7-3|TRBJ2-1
CASSLQGIYNEQFF
TGTGCCAGCAGCTTACAGGGAATCTACAATGAGCAGTTCTTC
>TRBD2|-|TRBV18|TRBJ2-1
CASSSLAGSGNEQFF
TGTGCCAGCTCATCTCTAGCGGGGTCCGGGAATGAGCAGTTCTTC
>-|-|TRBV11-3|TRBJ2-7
CASSLEPGVTYEQYF
TGTGCCAGCAGCTTAGAGCCGGGGGTAACCTACGAGCAGTACTTC
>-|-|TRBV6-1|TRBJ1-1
CASSNAQGGEAFF
TGTGCCAGCAGCAACGCTCAGGGCGGTGAAGCTTTCTTT
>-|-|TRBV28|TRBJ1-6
CASRPAGALWDSPLHF
TGTGCCAGCAGGCCGGCGGGGGCGCTTTGGGATTCACCCCTCCACTTT
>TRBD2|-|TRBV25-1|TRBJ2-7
CASSEGTSGIHEQYF
TGTGCCAGCAGTGAGGGGACTAGCGGGATCCACGAGCAGTACTTC
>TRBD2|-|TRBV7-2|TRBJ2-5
CASSLVSGVSETQYF
TGTGCCAGCAGCCTTGTTAGCGGGGTGTCAGAGACCCAGTACTTC
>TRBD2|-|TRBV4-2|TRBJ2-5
CASSQDQTSQKTQYF
TGTGCCAGCAGCCAAGATCAGACTAGCCAAAAGACCCAGTACTTC
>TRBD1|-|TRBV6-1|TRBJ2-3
CASSLDRGAWDTQYF
TGTGCCAGCAGTCTGGACAGGGGAGCTTGGGATACGCAGTATTTT
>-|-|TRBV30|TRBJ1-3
CAWSVRAALIGNTIYF
TGTGCCTGGAGTGTAAGGGCGGCTCTAATCGGAAACACCATATATTTT
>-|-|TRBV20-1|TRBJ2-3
CSAVPQYF
TGCAGTGCCGTACCCCAGTATTTT
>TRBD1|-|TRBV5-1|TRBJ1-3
CASSSQGQGSGNTIYF
TGCGCCAGCAGCTCCCAGGGACAGGGCTCTGGAAACACCATATATTTT